Described below is a single T cell receptor beta chain sequence and its context. Germline V gene data show CDR1 as SGHTA and CDR2 as FQGNSA. The CDR3 runs 12 residues. The V end lost 5 bases, the J end lost 11 bases, and 15 bases lay between the germline ends. Generated by immunoSEQ multiplex PCR, the TCRdb table keeps only in-frame clones and is missing some. The table records some 54,000 clones, over 85% of them present only once. The data stem from a study of technical replicates of blood from several donors. The clonotype comes from a human donor in good health. Some clones in this sample may be carry-over from other donors' samples. Sequencing input: PBMCs. This chain joins TRBV7-2 and TRBJ1-1; possibly TRBD1 for D (6 bases). The CDR3 DNA follows: TGTGCCAGCAGCCGAGCCGGACAGTCGGCTTTCTTT. It yields the protein CASSRAGQSAFF.